This section outlines one T cell receptor beta chain sequence together with its context. The antigen is unknown. This entry comes from a study of PD-1 blockade in classical Hodgkin lymphoma. The wider study: It was nivolumab at 3 mg/kg, given intravenously every 2 weeks, that patients received. Study observations and caveats: While CD8+ TCR diversity did not rise significantly by C4D1, CD4+ TCR diversity did.

Libraries were prepared by immunoSEQ multiplex PCR; TCRdb keeps only in-frame clonotypes and omits some of them. The sample holds around 99,000 clones; 80% to 90% are singletons and the top ten take 16%. Germline loops: CDR1 SGHTA, CDR2 FQGNSA. Trimming pared 2 bases from V and 0 bases from J, leaving 5 bases between. This CDR3 contains 13 residues. Relapse after autologous stem cell transplantation occurred in every patient, and brentuximab vedotin exposure varied. Complete response, partial response or progressive disease was recorded as best response. The material was peripheral blood mononuclear cells (PBMCs), obtained before the second cycle of nivolumab. The receptor's source is a human donor with classical Hodgkin lymphoma. This chain connects TRBV7-2 to TRBJ2-7; D is uncertain. CDR3 region: CASSLSHSYEQYF. The CDR3 nucleotides are TGTGCCAGCAGCTTATCACACTCCTACGAGCAGTACTTC.